A single sample is the source of the 21 T cell receptor beta chains below, sequenced in a study of blood T cell repertoires in COVID-19. Data came from immunoSEQ multiplex PCR; TCRdb stores just in-frame clones and leaves some out. This table holds 25,000 to 35,000 clones, roughly 94% found once. Material: peripheral blood. The receptors stem from a man over 45 with active COVID-19.

This chain links TRBV7-9 with TRBJ2-1; 10 bases map to TRBD2. The CDR3 runs to 14 residues. With 5 bases clipped from V and 9 bases from J, the junction kept 7 bases outside the gene matches. The germline CDR1 and CDR2 sequences are SEHNR and FQNEAQ (reference sequence). The CDR3, as DNA: TGTGCCAGCAGCCAAGGACTAGCGGTTGGTGAGCAGTTCTTC. As protein: CASSQGLAVGEQFF.

The chain employs TRBV6-4 and TRBJ2-3; the D is unclear. The V gene lost 3 bases and the J gene lost 1 base, with 11 bases spanning the gap. The CDR3 runs to 15 residues. Germline-derived CDR1 and CDR2 are MRHNA and SNTAGT. The CDR3 here is CASSDRVSRTDTQYF. The DNA of the CDR3 is TGTGCCAGCAGTGATCGGGTATCCCGCACAGATACGCAGTATTTT.

The chain links TRBV18 to TRBJ1-2; D may be TRBD1 (6 bases). The V gene lost 3 bases and the J gene lost 5 bases, with 10 bases spanning the gap. The germline CDR1 and CDR2 sequences are KGHSH and LQKENI. The CDR3 consists of 13 residues. The CDR3 is CASSPGHAYGYTF. CDR3 DNA sequence: TGTGCCAGCTCACCGGGACACGCGTATGGCTACACCTTC.

This rearrangement joins TRBV7-2 to TRBJ1-1; tentative D call: TRBD1 (6 bases). This CDR3 region has 15 residues. Germline V gene lookup returns CDR1 SGHTA and CDR2 FQGNSA. The germline V and J ends were trimmed by 5 bases and 1 base, with 14 bases remaining between them. Here the CDR3 reads CASSPWGGRNTEAFF. The CDR3 DNA reads TGTGCCAGCAGCCCATGGGGGGGCCGGAACACTGAAGCTTTCTTT.

CDR3 protein: CASSSGTGNSPLHF. DNA of the CDR3: TGCGCCAGCAGTTCCGGGACAGGGAATTCACCCCTCCACTTT. The rearrangement uses TRBV10-2 and TRBJ1-6; 9 bases are shared with TRBD1. Germline V CDR1 and CDR2: WSHSY, SAAADI. The ends lost 5 bases at V and 7 bases at J; junction bases unmatched: 3. The CDR3 sequence is 14 residues long.

The chain carries TRBV2 and TRBJ1-2, with TRBD1 matching 7 bases. V gave up 5 bases and J gave up 5 bases; unmatched junction bases: 5. The CDR3 sequence is 13 residues long. Per the germline V gene, CDR1 is SNHLY and CDR2 is FYNNEI. CDR3 sequence: CASSIDRDYGYTF. CDR3 in DNA: TGTGCCAGCAGTATCGACAGGGATTATGGCTACACCTTC.

The V gene is TRBV5-4, the J gene TRBJ1-6; 10 bases fit TRBD1. The CDR3 extends over 14 amino acids. Unmatched junction bases numbered 2, after V lost 4 bases and J lost 7 bases. Germline assignment: CDR1 SGHNT and CDR2 YYREEE (reference sequence). CDR3 in amino acids: CASSEDRGNSPLHF. The CDR3 DNA reads TGTGCCAGCAGCGAGGACAGGGGGAATTCACCCCTCCACTTT.

The chain links TRBV5-4 to TRBJ2-5; 7 positions match TRBD1. Germline V gene lookup returns CDR1 SGHNT and CDR2 YYREEE (reference sequence). The CDR3 has 12 amino acids. J gave up 9 bases and V 2 bases, and 4 bases lay outside the gene matches. The CDR3 DNA reads as TGTGCCAGCAGCTTAAGACAGGGCCCCCAGTACTTC. Its translation is CASSLRQGPQYF.

The V gene is TRBV14, the J gene TRBJ2-5; D might be TRBD2 (6 bases). The germline CDR1 and CDR2 sequences are SGHDN and FVKESK. This CDR3 region has 15 residues. V lost 4 bases, J lost 3 bases, and 15 bases lay in between. CDR3 sequence: CASSPQLGGEETQYF. The CDR3 DNA sequence: TGTGCCAGCAGCCCTCAGCTGGGGGGAGAAGAGACCCAGTACTTC.

The gene calls are TRBV4-1 and TRBJ2-5; 7 nucleotides agree with TRBD2. Germline V gene data show CDR1 as MGHRA and CDR2 as YSYEKL. The CDR3 loop spans 19 amino acids. The ends lost 4 bases at V and 4 bases at J; junction bases unmatched: 21. Here the CDR3 DNA reads TGCGCCAGCAGCCTAGGACACTCGACTAGCCGGAGAGGCGGAGAGACCCAGTACTTC. Protein sequence: CASSLGHSTSRRGGETQYF.

This clone was observed a handful of times. The rearrangement uses TRBV11-3 and TRBJ1-6, with TRBD1 as a possible D gene (5 bases). Germline V gene lookup returns CDR1 SGHNT and CDR2 YENEEA. Trimming removed 5 bases from V and 10 bases from J, with 18 bases in between. The CDR3 is made up of 15 amino acids. CDR3 DNA sequence: TGTGCCAGCAGCCTAGGGACTTCTGATGTGTCACCCCTCCACTTT. The encoded protein is CASSLGTSDVSPLHF.

The chain employs TRBV5-1 and TRBJ2-3; D may be TRBD2 (5 bases). V lost 5 bases and J lost 4, with 11 bases in between. This CDR3 has 13 amino acids. Germline V lookup: CDR1 SGHRS, CDR2 YFSETQ. This CDR3 is CASRDLYSDTQYF. The CDR3 coding sequence is TGCGCCAGCAGGGACTTATATTCAGATACGCAGTATTTT.

The chain couples TRBV28 to TRBJ1-2; TRBD1 is a possible D gene (6 bases). V was pared by 7 bases and J by 2 bases, with 17 bases between. Germline V gene data show CDR1 as MDHEN and CDR2 as SYDVKM. This CDR3 has 15 amino acids. The CDR3: CASKKSGVGNYGYTF. The CDR3 DNA reads as TGTGCCAGCAAGAAGTCAGGGGTAGGAAACTATGGCTACACCTTC.

This chain uses TRBV3-1 (or the pseudogene TRBV3-2) with TRBJ1-2, with D possibly matching TRBD1 (6 bases). V dropped 0 bases and J dropped 7 bases, with 12 bases sitting between them. This CDR3 is built from 14 residues. Germline V gene data show CDR1 as LGHDT and CDR2 as YNNKEL (reference sequence). The CDR3 is CASSQDTGYSGYTF. The CDR3, as DNA: TGTGCCAGCAGCCAAGATACAGGGTACTCTGGCTACACCTTC.

This clone has just one count. This chain uses TRBV13 with TRBJ2-1; weak D call: TRBD1 (5 bases). V lost 3 bases and J lost 2, with 8 bases in between. Germline lookup yields CDR1 PRHDT and CDR2 FYEKMQ (reference sequence). The CDR3 totals 14 residues. The CDR3 spells CASSFTGPYNEQFF. For the CDR3, the DNA is TGTGCCAGCAGCTTCACAGGACCCTACAATGAGCAGTTCTTC.

The chain has TRBV4-1 and TRBJ1-2, with D perhaps matching TRBD1 (5 bases). Germline V gene data show CDR1 as MGHRA and CDR2 as YSYEKL. The CDR3 runs to 15 residues. Between the trimmed V and J ends, which lost 2 bases and 9 bases, there was a span of 19 bases. In nucleotides, the CDR3 is TGCGCCAGCAGCCAACCCTCCCGCGCAGGGTGGAGCTACACCTTC. Protein: CASSQPSRAGWSYTF.

The table lists this clone with a count of one. This chain uses TRBV21-1 with TRBJ2-7; the table calls TRBD2, which could not be checked here. TRBV21-1 is recorded as a pseudogene. The CDR3 covers 14 residues. The DNA for the CDR3 is TGTGCCAGCAGCCGTCCTGAGGTTTCCTACGAGCAGTACTTC. As protein: CASSRPEVSYEQYF.

This chain connects TRBV7-2 to TRBJ1-4, with D perhaps TRBD1 (6 bases). Germline V gene data show CDR1 as SGHTA and CDR2 as FQGNSA. The CDR3 is 15 residues long. Trimming cost V 0 bases and J 5 bases, with 10 bases left between them. CDR3 region: CASSLATGVNEKLFF. CDR3 DNA sequence: TGTGCCAGCAGCTTAGCGACAGGAGTAAATGAAAAACTGTTTTTT.

A single count supports this clone. J is TRBJ1-3 and V is TRBV5-5; 9 bases match TRBD1. The CDR3 is 15 amino acids. Trimming at V came to 4 bases and at J to 2 bases, leaving 4 bases not matched to a gene. Germline assignment: CDR1 SGHKS and CDR2 YYEKEE (reference sequence). The CDR3 protein is CASSVRTGAGNTIYF. The CDR3 DNA reads as TGTGCCAGCAGCGTACGGACAGGGGCTGGAAACACCATATATTTT.

This sequence joins TRBV6-6 and TRBJ2-3; 8 nucleotides match TRBD2. The CDR3 spans 15 residues. The trim removed 7 bases at V and 6 bases at J, leaving 12 bases unmatched. The V gene's germline CDR1 is MNHNY and CDR2 SVGAGI (reference sequence). The CDR3 sequence is CASTPTGGGLDTQYF. The CDR3 DNA sequence: TGTGCCAGCACCCCAACGGGGGGGGGCTTGGATACGCAGTATTTT.

This clone has only one observation. The V gene is TRBV6-4, the J gene TRBJ2-3; TRBD2 might be the D (5 bases). CDR1 MRHNA and CDR2 SNTAGT come from the germline V gene. The CDR3 sequence is 17 residues long. V was clipped by 10 bases and J by 6 bases, with 29 bases between them. The CDR3 bases are TGTGCCACCGAGGGTAGTATCCGGCTAGCCACCCCGGATACGCAGTATTTT. Translated, it gives CATEGSIRLATPDTQYF.